Shown below are 24 T cell receptor beta chains from a single sample sequenced in a study of early T cells in non-severe SARS-CoV-2 infection. Via MiXCR, TCRdb re-called the 5' RACE reads, giving one row per CDR3 protein. The table records about 70,000 distinct CDR3 sequences, 3.5% to 6% of them present only once. This sample comprised whole blood, obtained at baseline. All receptors come from an adult who was a healthcare worker with PCR-confirmed SARS-CoV-2 infection or an uninfected control (not recorded which). The donor label of this sample is uncertain.

The table lists this clonotype with a few counts. The chain has TRBV2 and TRBJ1-1; D is unresolved. The length of the CDR3 is 15 residues. V dropped 4 bases and J dropped 5 bases, with 17 bases sitting between them. Germline assignment: CDR1 SNHLY and CDR2 FYNNEI. The CDR3 nucleotides read TGTGCCAGCAGTGCCACCCTCCGGAGAGGGACTGAAGCTTTCTTT. It is translated as CASSATLRRGTEAFF.

This sequence joins TRBV5-1 and TRBJ2-2; D not certain. Germline CDR1 SGHRS, CDR2 YFSETQ. The CDR3 has 14 residues. The V end was cut by 2 bases, the J end by 4 bases, with 9 bases between. CDR3 nucleotides: TGCGCCAGCAGCTTAGCCCAGACCACCGGGGAGCTGTTTTTT. Translation gives CASSLAQTTGELFF. The entire variable domain, with the rest obtained from reference TRBV5-1 and TRBJ2-2, is as follows: KAGVTQTPRYLIKTRGQQVTLSCSPISGHRSVSWYQQTPGQGLQFLFEYFSETQRNKGNFPGRFSGRQFSNSRSEMNVSTLELGDSALYLCASSLAQTTGELFFGEGSRLTVL.

This clonotype was seen at least ten times. The chain has TRBV27 and TRBJ2-4; 8 bases map to TRBD1. Per germline, CDR1 MNHEY and CDR2 SMNVEV (reference sequence). V was pared by 5 bases and J by 1 base, with 10 bases of the junction left unmatched. The CDR3 covers 17 residues. The CDR3 DNA reads TGTGCCAGCAGTCCCTGGACAGGGAACAGCGCCAAAAACATTCAGTACTTC. As protein: CASSPWTGNSAKNIQYF.

The rearrangement links TRBV18 to TRBJ1-5; D perhaps matches TRBD1 (6 bases). Germline assignment: CDR1 KGHSH and CDR2 LQKENI. V lost 5 bases to trimming and J lost 2 bases, with 13 bases between them. The CDR3 has 15 amino acids. DNA of the CDR3: TGTGCCAGCTCATTACAGGGCGAGGGCAATCAGCCCCAGCATTTT. Its protein product is CASSLQGEGNQPQHF.

This clonotype was found many times. The rearrangement uses TRBV11-1 and TRBJ2-7; no firm D call. Germline V gene sequence: CDR1 SGHAT, CDR2 FQDESV (reference sequence). The CDR3 is made up of 16 amino acids. Trimming pared 3 bases from V and 2 bases from J, leaving 17 bases between. CDR3 amino acids: CASSFKTATQTYEQYF. CDR3 nucleotides: TGTGCCAGCAGCTTCAAGACCGCGACCCAAACCTACGAGCAGTACTTC.

This clonotype was seen repeatedly, ten times or more. The chain is built from TRBV7-8 and TRBJ1-4; tentatively, D is TRBD1 (5 bases). The CDR3 length is 15 residues. Germline V gene sequence: CDR1 SGHVS, CDR2 FQNEAQ. Deletions cut 1 base from V and 4 bases from J, with 10 bases between. The CDR3 bases are TGTGCCAGCAGCTTAGTCTCGGGGCTTAATGAAAAACTGTTTTTT. Residues: CASSLVSGLNEKLFF.

The sample holds many counts of this clonotype. V is TRBV29-1 and J is TRBJ2-7; 10 bases are a match to TRBD2. With 5 bases clipped from V and 1 base from J, the junction kept 2 bases outside the gene matches. The CDR3 consists of 13 residues. Germline lookup yields CDR1 SQVTM and CDR2 ANQGSEA. The CDR3 is CSVNSGGSYEQYF. DNA for the CDR3: TGCAGCGTTAATAGCGGGGGGTCCTACGAGCAGTACTTC.

This clonotype has a count of ten or more. The V call is TRBV6-6, the J call TRBJ2-3; 8 bases agree with TRBD2. The V gene's germline CDR1 is MNHNY and CDR2 SVGAGI (reference sequence). The CDR3 is 17 amino acids. V trimming: 3 bases; J trimming: 2 bases; junction bases outside the gene matches: 10. CDR3 sequence (DNA): TGTGCCAGCAGTTATGACGGAGCGGGGGCCCTCACAGATACGCAGTATTTT. This codes for CASSYDGAGALTDTQYF.

The gene calls are TRBV6-2 or TRBV6-3 and TRBJ1-1; 10 bases map to TRBD1. The CDR3 runs to 16 residues. J lost 4 bases, V lost 0 bases, and 5 bases had no gene match. Germline CDR1 reads MNHEY; CDR2 reads SVGEGT. The CDR3 sequence: CASSYSLDRGGTEAFF. The DNA for the CDR3 is TGTGCCAGCAGTTACTCGCTGGACAGGGGGGGCACTGAAGCTTTCTTT.

The chain links TRBV7-9 to TRBJ1-1; TRBD1 matches at 10 bases. CDR3 size: 13 residues. The junction had 3 bases not matched to a gene; V was cut back by 5 bases and J by 6 bases. Germline-derived CDR1 and CDR2 are SEHNR and FQNEAQ (reference sequence). The CDR3 DNA reads as TGTGCCAGCAGCCTGGACAGGGGGGCTGAAGCTTTCTTT. Its protein is CASSLDRGAEAFF.

V and J are TRBV5-1 and TRBJ1-2; maybe TRBD1 (6 bases). The germline gives CDR1 SGHRS, CDR2 YFSETQ. The CDR3 loop spans 14 amino acids. V lost 5 bases and J lost 8, with 19 bases in between. The CDR3 bases are TGCGCCAGCAGTCTTCGACAAGGGGGACAAGGCTACACCTTC. Translated, it gives CASSLRQGGQGYTF.

This clonotype has at least ten counts. V and J are TRBV6-2 or TRBV6-3 and TRBJ2-7, with D unresolved. Germline V lookup: CDR1 MNHEY, CDR2 SVGEGT. CDR3 length: 13 amino acids. V was clipped by 2 bases and J by 2 bases, with 7 bases between them. The CDR3 nucleotides are TGTGCCAGCAGTTACACCGGAGCCTACGAGCAGTACTTC. Amino acids: CASSYTGAYEQYF.

This clonotype was observed at least ten times. V and J are TRBV6-6 and TRBJ2-2, with 11 bases that match TRBD2. The CDR3 extends over 16 amino acids. CDR1 and CDR2 (germline): MNHNY, SVGAGI (reference sequence). After removal of 5 bases from V and 2 bases from J, the junction contained 4 bases not matched to a gene. CDR3 loop: CASSLTSGGNTGELFF. CDR3 coding DNA: TGTGCCAGCAGTCTTACTAGCGGGGGTAACACCGGGGAGCTGTTTTTT.

This clonotype was recorded many times. The chain combines TRBV12-3 or TRBV12-4 with TRBJ2-2; D not resolved. The V end lost 2 bases, the J end lost 6 bases, and 10 bases lay between the germline ends. The CDR3 extends over 14 amino acids. The CDR3 DNA sequence: TGTGCCAGCAGTTTATTCGAGGCGCCCGGGGAGCTGTTTTTT. It yields the protein CASSLFEAPGELFF.

Ten or more counts support this clonotype. The chain uses TRBV5-6 and TRBJ1-2, with 9 bases identical to TRBD1. This CDR3 region has 15 residues. Germline CDR1 reads SGHDT; CDR2 reads YYEEEE. V lost 0 bases and J lost 6; bases outside the gene matches: 6. In DNA, the CDR3 is TGTGCCAGCAGCTTGGGGGCCGGGACAGGGAATGGCTACACCTTC. Translation gives CASSLGAGTGNGYTF.

This clonotype was detected many times. This sequence joins TRBV27 and TRBJ2-7; TRBD1 aligns across 8 bases. This CDR3 is built from 12 residues. CDR1 and CDR2 from the germline V gene are MNHEY and SMNVEV (reference sequence). Trimming removed 6 bases from V and 2 bases from J; junction bases left unmatched: 0. This CDR3 reads CASRGQAYEQYF. The CDR3 DNA sequence: TGTGCCAGCAGGGGACAGGCCTACGAGCAGTACTTC.

This clonotype has ten or more counts. This chain joins TRBV11-2 and TRBJ2-3, with TRBD2 matching 9 bases. With V trimmed by 3 bases and J by 3 bases, 4 bases remained unmatched. Germline V CDR1 and CDR2: SGHAT, FQNNGV. The CDR3 is made up of 15 amino acids. CDR3 nucleotides: TGTGCCAGCAGCTTGAGACTAGCGGAGACAGATACGCAGTATTTT. This encodes CASSLRLAETDTQYF.

This clonotype was seen more than once but under ten times. This chain uses TRBV5-1 with TRBJ2-1; 7 bases fit TRBD2. Per germline, CDR1 SGHRS and CDR2 YFSETQ. Germline trimming cut 4 bases from V and 8 bases from J; bases unmatched to any gene: 9. The CDR3 consists of 14 residues. As DNA, the CDR3 is TGCGCCAGCAGCCCACGGACTAGTTTCGATGAGCAGTTCTTC. This sequence encodes CASSPRTSFDEQFF.

CDR3 nucleotides: TGTGCCAGCAGGATATCTAGCACAGATACGCAGTATTTT. Translation gives CASRISSTDTQYF. The chain carries TRBV27 and TRBJ2-3; D remains unclear. Trimming took 6 bases from V and 0 from J, leaving 7 bases between them. The germline V gene has CDR1 MNHEY and CDR2 SMNVEV (reference sequence). The CDR3 contains 13 residues.

This clonotype showed up many times. The chain links TRBV7-6 to TRBJ1-1, with TRBD1 matching 10 bases. Germline V lookup: CDR1 SGHVS, CDR2 FNYEAQ. This CDR3 contains 18 residues. The V and J ends lost 1 base and 1 base, in that order; junction bases with no gene match: 9. The CDR3 DNA reads as TGTGCCAGCAGCTTAGGGATCGGACAGGGGGTAAAGAACACTGAAGCTTTCTTT. This sequence encodes CASSLGIGQGVKNTEAFF.

This clonotype was recorded at least ten times. This rearrangement joins TRBV5-8 to TRBJ1-5; possible D gene TRBD1, 5 bases. Germline loops: CDR1 SGHTS, CDR2 YDEGEE. The V end lost 4 bases, the J end lost 3 bases, and 8 bases lay between the germline ends. This CDR3 contains 13 residues. Written as DNA, the CDR3 is TGTGCCAGCAGCCGGGGCCCCAATCAGCCCCAGCATTTT. This codes for CASSRGPNQPQHF. Looking up the rest from reference TRBV5-8 and TRBJ1-5 gives the full variable domain: EAGVTQSPTHLIKTRGQQATLRCSPISGHTSVYWYQQALGLGLQFLLWYDEGEERNRGNFPPRFSGRQFPNYSSELNVNALELEDSALYLCASSRGPNQPQHFGDGTRLSIL.

This clonotype was found a few times. The J gene is TRBJ1-2, the V gene TRBV5-6; D remains ambiguous. Per germline, CDR1 SGHDT and CDR2 YYEEEE. Trimming removed 0 bases from V and 3 bases from J, with 12 bases in between. This CDR3 contains 15 residues. The CDR3 DNA sequence: TGTGCCAGCAGCTTGGGGTCAGGAAAAGACTATGGCTACACCTTC. Translated: CASSLGSGKDYGYTF.

The table lists this clonotype with many counts. V is TRBV7-9 and J is TRBJ2-7; D remains unclear. Germline CDR1 reads SEHNR; CDR2 reads FQNEAQ (reference sequence). This CDR3 is built from 11 residues. V was pared by 0 bases and J by 5 bases, with 2 bases between. The DNA of the CDR3 is TGTGCCAGCAGCTTAGCGCACGAGCAGTACTTC. Residues: CASSLAHEQYF.

This chain uses TRBV21-1 with TRBJ1-5; no DNA check was done on the table's D call, TRBD1. TRBV21-1 is reported as a pseudogene. The CDR3 sequence is 17 residues long. CDR3 nucleotides: TGTGCCAGCAGCAATTGGGCAGGGGAGGATAGCAATCAGCCCCAGCATTTT. Its protein product is CASSNWAGEDSNQPQHF.